This T cell receptor (beta chain) was recovered during a study of blood T cell repertoires in COVID-19. Turning to the study itself: Whether acute or convalescent, the COVID-19 samples came from the United States, Italy and Spain. PBMCs, B-cell-depleted T cells, or T cells provided the cDNA or gDNA that made up the material.

Germline lookup yields CDR1 MNHNY and CDR2 SVGAGI (reference sequence). V lost 5 bases and J 10 bases, leaving 29 bases between the germline ends. The CDR3 covers 18 residues. Per the study methods: Cell counts per sample came from amplifying reference gene primers. Sequenced by immunoSEQ multiplex PCR; TCRdb stores in-frame clones only, minus some. Clone size and the V and J calls come from that table; the DNA yielded D and trimming. This sample has roughly 70,000 clones, with about 91% found just once. The gene calls are TRBV6-6 and TRBJ1-4, with TRBD1 as a possible D gene (5 bases). The source of this sequence is a man of 80 years or more with acute or convalescent COVID-19. What was sequenced was peripheral blood. The CDR3 loop is CASSRQLSGTPLRVKLFF. The CDR3 DNA is TGTGCCAGCAGTCGCCAACTTTCGGGGACTCCCCTAAGGGTAAAACTGTTTTTT.